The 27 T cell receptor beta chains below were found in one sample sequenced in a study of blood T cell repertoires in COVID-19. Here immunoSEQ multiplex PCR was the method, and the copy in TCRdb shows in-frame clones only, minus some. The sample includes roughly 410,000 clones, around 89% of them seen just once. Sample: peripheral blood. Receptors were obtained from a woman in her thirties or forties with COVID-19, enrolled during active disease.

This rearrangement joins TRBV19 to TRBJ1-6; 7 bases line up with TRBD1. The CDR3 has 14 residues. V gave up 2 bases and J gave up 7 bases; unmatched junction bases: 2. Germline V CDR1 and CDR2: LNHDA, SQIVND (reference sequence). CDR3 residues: CASSITTGNSPLHF. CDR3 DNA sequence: TGTGCCAGTAGTATAACGACAGGGAATTCACCCCTCCACTTT.

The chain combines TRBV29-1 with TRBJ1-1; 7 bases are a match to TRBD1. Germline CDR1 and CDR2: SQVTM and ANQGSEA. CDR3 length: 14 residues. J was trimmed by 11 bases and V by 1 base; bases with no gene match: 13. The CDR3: CSVEVRGQDNVAFF. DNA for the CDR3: TGCAGCGTTGAAGTAAGAGGACAGGATAATGTGGCTTTCTTT.

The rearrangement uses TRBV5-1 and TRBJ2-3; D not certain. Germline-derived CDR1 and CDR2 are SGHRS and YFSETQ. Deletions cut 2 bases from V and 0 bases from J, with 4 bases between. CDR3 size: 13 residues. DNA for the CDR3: TGCGCCAGCAGCTTCCAGAGCACAGATACGCAGTATTTT. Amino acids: CASSFQSTDTQYF.

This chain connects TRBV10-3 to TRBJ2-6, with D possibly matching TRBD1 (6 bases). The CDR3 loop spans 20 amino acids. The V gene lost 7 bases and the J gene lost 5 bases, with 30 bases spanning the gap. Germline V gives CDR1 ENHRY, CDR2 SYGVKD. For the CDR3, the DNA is TGTGCCATCATTCAACTTGACAGGCGAAAAGCCTATGACTGGGCCAACGTCCTGACTTTC. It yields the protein CAIIQLDRRKAYDWANVLTF.

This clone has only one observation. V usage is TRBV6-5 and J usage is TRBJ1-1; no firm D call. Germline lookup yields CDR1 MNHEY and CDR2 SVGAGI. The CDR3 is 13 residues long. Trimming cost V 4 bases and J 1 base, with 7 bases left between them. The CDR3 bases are TGTGCCAGCAGTTTCGCCGGGAACACTGAAGCTTTCTTT. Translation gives CASSFAGNTEAFF.

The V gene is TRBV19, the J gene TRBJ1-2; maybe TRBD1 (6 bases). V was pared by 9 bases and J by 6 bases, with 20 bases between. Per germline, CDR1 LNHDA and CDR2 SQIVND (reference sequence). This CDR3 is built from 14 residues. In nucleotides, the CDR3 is TGTGCCAGCGATATCTACAGGGAAGAGGATGGCTACACCTTC. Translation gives CASDIYREEDGYTF.

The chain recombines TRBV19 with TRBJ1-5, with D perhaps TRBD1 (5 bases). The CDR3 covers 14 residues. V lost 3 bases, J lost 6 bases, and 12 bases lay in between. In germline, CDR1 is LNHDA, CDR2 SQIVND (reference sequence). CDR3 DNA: TGTGCCAGTAGTATCTGGCAGGGTGGTCAGCCCCAGCATTTT. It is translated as CASSIWQGGQPQHF. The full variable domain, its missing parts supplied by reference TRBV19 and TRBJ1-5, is DGGITQSPKYLFRKEGQNVTLSCEQNLNHDAMYWYRQDPGQGLRLIYYSQIVNDFQKGDIAEGYSVSREKKESFPLTVTSAQKNPTAFYLCASSIWQGGQPQHFGDGTRLSIL.

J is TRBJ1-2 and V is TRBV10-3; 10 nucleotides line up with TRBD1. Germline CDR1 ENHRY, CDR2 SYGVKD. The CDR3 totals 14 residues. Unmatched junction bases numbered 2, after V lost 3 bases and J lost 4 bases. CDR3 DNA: TGTGCCATCAGTGAAGGGGACAGGGGCTATGGCTACACCTTC. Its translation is CAISEGDRGYGYTF.

CDR3 loop: CARDNHRGRQETQYF. CDR3 coding DNA: TGTGCCAGGGATAATCACAGGGGGCGGCAAGAGACCCAGTACTTC. The chain is built from TRBV21-1 and TRBJ2-5; the table calls TRBD1, which could not be checked here. TRBV21-1 is annotated as a pseudogene. The CDR3 covers 15 residues.

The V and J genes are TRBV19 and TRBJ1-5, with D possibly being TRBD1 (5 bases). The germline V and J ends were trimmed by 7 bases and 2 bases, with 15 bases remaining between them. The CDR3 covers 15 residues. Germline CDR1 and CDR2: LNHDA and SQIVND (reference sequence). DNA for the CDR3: TGTGCCAGTATCAACAGGCGGTCGGGCAATCAGCCCCAGCATTTT. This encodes CASINRRSGNQPQHF.

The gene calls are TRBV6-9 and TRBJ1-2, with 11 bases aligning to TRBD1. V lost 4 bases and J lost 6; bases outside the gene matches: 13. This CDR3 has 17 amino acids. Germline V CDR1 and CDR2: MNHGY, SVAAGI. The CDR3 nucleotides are TGTGCCAGCAGTTCCAGGGACAGGGGGGCGTCACTCGATGGCTACACCTTC. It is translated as CASSSRDRGASLDGYTF.

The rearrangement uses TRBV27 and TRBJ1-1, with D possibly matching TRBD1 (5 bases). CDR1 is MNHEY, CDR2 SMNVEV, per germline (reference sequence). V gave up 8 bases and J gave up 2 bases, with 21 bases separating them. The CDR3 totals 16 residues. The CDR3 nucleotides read TGTGCCAGCGCTCACGGGGGACTTTTCAGAAACACTGAAGCTTTCTTT. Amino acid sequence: CASAHGGLFRNTEAFF.

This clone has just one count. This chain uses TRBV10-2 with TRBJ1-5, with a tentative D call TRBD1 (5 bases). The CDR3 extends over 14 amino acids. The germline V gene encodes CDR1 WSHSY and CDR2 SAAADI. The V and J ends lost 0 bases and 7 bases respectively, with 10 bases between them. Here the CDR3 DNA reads TGCGCCAGCAGTGAGTCTGGGGCCGGACAGCCCCAGCATTTT. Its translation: CASSESGAGQPQHF.

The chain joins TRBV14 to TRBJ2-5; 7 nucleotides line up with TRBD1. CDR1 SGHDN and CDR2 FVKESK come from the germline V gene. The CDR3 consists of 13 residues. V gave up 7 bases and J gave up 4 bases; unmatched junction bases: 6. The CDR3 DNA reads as TGTGCCAGCAACAAACAGGGGAGAGAGACCCAGTACTTC. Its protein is CASNKQGRETQYF.

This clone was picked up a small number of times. This CDR3 reads CASSSGHPSRLYTEAFF. In DNA form, the CDR3 reads TGTGCCAGCAGCTCAGGACATCCCTCCCGACTGTACACTGAAGCTTTCTTT. The gene calls are TRBV7-9 and TRBJ1-1, with D perhaps matching TRBD1 (5 bases). The V gene's germline CDR1 is SEHNR and CDR2 FQNEAQ (reference sequence). This CDR3 comprises 17 residues. Trimming stripped 4 bases from V and 3 bases from J, with 21 bases between.

The CDR3 DNA is TGTGCCAGCAGCGGAGGGTTTAGCAATCAGCCCCAGCATTTT. It codes for CASSGGFSNQPQHF. V and J are TRBV27 and TRBJ1-5; the D is unclear. This CDR3 is 14 amino acids long. The V and J ends lost 6 bases and 0 bases respectively, with 9 bases between them. Germline V gene sequence: CDR1 MNHEY, CDR2 SMNVEV (reference sequence).

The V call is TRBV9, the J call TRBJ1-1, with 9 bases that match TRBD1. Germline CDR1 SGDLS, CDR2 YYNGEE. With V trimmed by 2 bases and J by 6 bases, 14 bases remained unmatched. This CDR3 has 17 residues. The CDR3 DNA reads TGTGCCAGCAGCGTTCTACAGGGGGCTATCAGCAGCCCTGAAGCTTTCTTT. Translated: CASSVLQGAISSPEAFF.

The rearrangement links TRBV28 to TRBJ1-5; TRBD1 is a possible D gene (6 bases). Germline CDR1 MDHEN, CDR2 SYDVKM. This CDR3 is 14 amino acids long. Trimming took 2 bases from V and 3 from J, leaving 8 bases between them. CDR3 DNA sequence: TGTGCCAGCAGTTTACAGGGGAACAATCAGCCCCAGCATTTT. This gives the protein CASSLQGNNQPQHF.

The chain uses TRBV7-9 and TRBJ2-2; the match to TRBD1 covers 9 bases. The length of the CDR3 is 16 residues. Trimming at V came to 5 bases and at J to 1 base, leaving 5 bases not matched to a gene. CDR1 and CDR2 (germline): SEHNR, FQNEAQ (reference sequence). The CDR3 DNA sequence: TGTGCCAGCAGCCCGTCGGGACAGGGGAACACCGGGGAGCTGTTTTTT. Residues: CASSPSGQGNTGELFF.

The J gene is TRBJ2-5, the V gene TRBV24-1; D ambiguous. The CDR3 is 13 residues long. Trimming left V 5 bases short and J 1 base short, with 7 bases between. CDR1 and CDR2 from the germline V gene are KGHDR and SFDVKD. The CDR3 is CATSGRGQETQYF. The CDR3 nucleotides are TGTGCCACCAGTGGAAGAGGCCAAGAGACCCAGTACTTC.

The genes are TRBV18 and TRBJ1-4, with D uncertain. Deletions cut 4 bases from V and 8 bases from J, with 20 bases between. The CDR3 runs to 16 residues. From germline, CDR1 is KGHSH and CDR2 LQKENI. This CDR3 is CASSRIRLPQREKLFF. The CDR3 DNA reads TGTGCCAGCTCACGTATCAGACTTCCACAGCGGGAAAAACTGTTTTTT.

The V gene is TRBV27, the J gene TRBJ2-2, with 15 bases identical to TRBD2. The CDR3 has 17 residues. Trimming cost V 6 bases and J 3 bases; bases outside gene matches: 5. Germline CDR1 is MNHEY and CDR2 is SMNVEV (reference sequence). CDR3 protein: CASSPGLAGGYTGELFF. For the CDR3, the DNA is TGTGCCAGCAGCCCAGGACTAGCGGGAGGGTACACCGGGGAGCTGTTTTTT.

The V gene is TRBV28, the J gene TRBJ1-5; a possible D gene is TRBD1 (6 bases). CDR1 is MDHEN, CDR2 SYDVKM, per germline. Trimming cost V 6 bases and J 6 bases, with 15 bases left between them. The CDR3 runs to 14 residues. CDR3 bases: TGTGCCAGCAGAAACAGGGTATCGGGTCAGCCCCAGCATTTT. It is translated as CASRNRVSGQPQHF. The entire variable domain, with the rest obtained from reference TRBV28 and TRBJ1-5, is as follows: DVKVTQSSRYLVKRTGEKVFLECVQDMDHENMFWYRQDPGLGLRLIYFSYDVKMKEKGDIPEGYSVSREKKERFSLILESASTNQTSMYLCASRNRVSGQPQHFGDGTRLSIL.

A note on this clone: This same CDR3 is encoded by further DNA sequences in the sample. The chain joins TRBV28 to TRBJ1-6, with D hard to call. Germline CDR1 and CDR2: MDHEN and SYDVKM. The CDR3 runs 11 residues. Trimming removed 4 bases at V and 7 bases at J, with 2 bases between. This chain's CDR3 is CASSSNSPLHF. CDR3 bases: TGTGCCAGCAGTTCAAATTCACCCCTCCACTTT.

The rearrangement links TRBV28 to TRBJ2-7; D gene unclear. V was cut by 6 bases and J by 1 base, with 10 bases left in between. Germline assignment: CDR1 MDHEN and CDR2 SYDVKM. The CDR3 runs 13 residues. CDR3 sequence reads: CASSAPNSYEQYF. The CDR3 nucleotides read TGTGCCAGCAGCGCTCCTAATTCCTACGAGCAGTACTTC. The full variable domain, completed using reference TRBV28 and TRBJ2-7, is DVKVTQSSRYLVKRTGEKVFLECVQDMDHENMFWYRQDPGLGLRLIYFSYDVKMKEKGDIPEGYSVSREKKERFSLILESASTNQTSMYLCASSAPNSYEQYFGPGTRLTVT.

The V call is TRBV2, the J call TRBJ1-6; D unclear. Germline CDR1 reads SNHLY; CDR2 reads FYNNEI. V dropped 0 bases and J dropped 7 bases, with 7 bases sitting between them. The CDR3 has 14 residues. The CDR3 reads CASSEARLNSPLHF. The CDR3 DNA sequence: TGTGCCAGCAGTGAAGCCAGACTAAATTCACCCCTCCACTTT.

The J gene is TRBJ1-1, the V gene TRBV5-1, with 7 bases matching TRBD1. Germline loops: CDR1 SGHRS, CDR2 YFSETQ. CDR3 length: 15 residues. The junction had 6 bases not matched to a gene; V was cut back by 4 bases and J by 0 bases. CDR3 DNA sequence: TGCGCCAGCAGCCCTCCGGGACAGATGAACACTGAAGCTTTCTTT. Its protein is CASSPPGQMNTEAFF.